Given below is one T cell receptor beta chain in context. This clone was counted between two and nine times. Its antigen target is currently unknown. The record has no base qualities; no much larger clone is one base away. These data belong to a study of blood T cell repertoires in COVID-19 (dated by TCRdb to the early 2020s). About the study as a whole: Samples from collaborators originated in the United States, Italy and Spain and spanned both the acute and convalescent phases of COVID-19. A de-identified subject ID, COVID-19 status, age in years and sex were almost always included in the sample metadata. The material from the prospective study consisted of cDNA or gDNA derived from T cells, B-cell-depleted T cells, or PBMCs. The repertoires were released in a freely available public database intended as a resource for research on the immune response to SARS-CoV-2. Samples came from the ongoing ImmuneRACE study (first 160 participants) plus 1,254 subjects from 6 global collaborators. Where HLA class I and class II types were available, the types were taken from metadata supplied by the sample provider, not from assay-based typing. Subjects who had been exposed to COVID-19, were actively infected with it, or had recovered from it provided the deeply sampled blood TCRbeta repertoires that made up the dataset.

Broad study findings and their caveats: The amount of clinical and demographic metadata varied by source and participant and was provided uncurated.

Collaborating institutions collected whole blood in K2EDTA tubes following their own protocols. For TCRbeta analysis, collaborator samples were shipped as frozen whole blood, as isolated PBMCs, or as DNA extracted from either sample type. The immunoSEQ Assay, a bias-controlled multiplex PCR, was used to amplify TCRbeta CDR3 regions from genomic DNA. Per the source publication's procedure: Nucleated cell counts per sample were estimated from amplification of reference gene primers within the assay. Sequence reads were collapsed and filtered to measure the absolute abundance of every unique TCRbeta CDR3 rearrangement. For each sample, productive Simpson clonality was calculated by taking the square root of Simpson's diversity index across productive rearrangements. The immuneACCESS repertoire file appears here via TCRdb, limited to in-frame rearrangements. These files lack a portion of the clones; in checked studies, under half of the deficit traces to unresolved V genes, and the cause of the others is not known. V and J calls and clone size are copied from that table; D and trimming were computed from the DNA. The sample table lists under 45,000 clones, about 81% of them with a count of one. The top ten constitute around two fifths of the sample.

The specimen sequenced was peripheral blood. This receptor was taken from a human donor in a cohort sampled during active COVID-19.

The DNA is as follows: TGCGCCAGCAGCTTGGGCTCAGGGGGTAACAATCAGCCCCAGCATTTT. Translated, this gives CASSLGSGGNNQPQHF. Rearrangement joined TRBV5-1 to TRBJ1-5; TRBD1 aligns with 7 central bases. CDR1 and CDR2 (SGHRS, YFSETQ) derive from the germline V gene. Unmatched junction bases come to 6, with V trimmed by 0 bases and J by 3 bases. From the cysteine through the phenylalanine, the CDR3 covers 16 amino acids. Here the CDR3 DNA is all that survives: 48 bases in frame from base 1.